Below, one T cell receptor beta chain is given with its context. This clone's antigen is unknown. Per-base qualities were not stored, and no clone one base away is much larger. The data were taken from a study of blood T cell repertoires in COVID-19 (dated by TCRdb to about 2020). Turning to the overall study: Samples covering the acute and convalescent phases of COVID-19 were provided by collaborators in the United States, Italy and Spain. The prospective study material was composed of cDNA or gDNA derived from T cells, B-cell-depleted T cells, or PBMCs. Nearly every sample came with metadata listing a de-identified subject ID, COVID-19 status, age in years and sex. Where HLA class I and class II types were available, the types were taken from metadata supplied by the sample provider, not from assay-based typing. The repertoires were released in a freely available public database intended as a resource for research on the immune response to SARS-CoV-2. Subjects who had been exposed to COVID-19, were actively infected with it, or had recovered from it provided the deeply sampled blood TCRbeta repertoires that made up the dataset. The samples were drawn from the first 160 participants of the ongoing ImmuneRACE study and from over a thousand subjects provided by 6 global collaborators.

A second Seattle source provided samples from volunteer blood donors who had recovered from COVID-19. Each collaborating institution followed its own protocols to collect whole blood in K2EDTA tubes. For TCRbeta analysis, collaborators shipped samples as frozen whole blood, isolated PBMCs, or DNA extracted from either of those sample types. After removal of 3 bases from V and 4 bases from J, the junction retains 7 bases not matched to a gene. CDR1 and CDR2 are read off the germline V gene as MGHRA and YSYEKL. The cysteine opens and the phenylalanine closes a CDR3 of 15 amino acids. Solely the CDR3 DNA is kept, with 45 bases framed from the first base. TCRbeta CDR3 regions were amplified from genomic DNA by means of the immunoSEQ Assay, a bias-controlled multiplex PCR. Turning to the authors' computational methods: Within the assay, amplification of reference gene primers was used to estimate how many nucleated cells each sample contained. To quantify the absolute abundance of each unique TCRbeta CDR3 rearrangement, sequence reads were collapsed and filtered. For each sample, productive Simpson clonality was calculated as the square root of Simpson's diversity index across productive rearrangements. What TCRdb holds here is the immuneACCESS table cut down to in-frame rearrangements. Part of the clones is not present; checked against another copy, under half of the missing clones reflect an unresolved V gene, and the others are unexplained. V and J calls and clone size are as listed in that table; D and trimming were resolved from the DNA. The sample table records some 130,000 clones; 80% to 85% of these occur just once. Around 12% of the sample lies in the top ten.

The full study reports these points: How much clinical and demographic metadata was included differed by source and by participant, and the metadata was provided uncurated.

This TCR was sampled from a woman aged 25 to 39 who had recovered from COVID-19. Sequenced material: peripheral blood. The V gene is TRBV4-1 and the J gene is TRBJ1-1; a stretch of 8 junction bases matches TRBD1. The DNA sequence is TGCGCCAGCAGCCAGCCCGACAGGGGAGTCACTGAAGCTTTCTTT. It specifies CASSQPDRGVTEAFF.